One sample yielded the 24 T cell receptor beta chains listed below, sequenced in a study of T cells in Graves' hyperthyroidism and ophthalmopathy. RNA transcripts yielded amplified TCR beta CDR3 regions. An initial round of RT-PCR targeting the TCR CDR3 relied on the HTBI primer set. TCRdb processed the multiplex PCR reads anew with MiXCR; each CDR3 protein has one entry. This sample has about 620,000 distinct CDR3 sequences, with 15% to 20% found just once. The specimen was blood. The source of these receptors is a woman in her twenties or thirties with Graves' hyperthyroidism.

This clonotype came up many times. J is TRBJ2-1 and V is TRBV20-1, with a possible D match to TRBD1 (5 bases). The CDR3 consists of 14 residues. The germline V gene has CDR1 DFQATT and CDR2 SNEGSKA (reference sequence). The V and J ends lost 1 base and 8 bases respectively, with 15 bases between them. The CDR3 nucleotides read TGCAGTGCTAGAGTTCTTGCGGAAGGGGATGAGCAGTTCTTC. It translates to CSARVLAEGDEQFF.

For this clonotype: This sequence may be a read error, since a much larger clone differs from it by one base. This chain links TRBV3-1 with TRBJ2-2; D remains ambiguous. Per germline, CDR1 LGHDT and CDR2 YNNKEL (reference sequence). V was trimmed by 0 bases and J by 6 bases, leaving 8 bases between them. The CDR3 contains 14 residues. The CDR3 DNA reads TGTGCCAGCAGCCAAGATTTAACCGCCGGGGAGCTGTTTTTT. It specifies CASSQDLTAGELFF.

This clonotype was recorded many times. The CDR3 spells CASSPGLAGELFF. DNA for the CDR3: TGTGCCAGCAGCCCCGGACTAGCCGGGGAGCTGTTTTTT. This rearrangement joins TRBV11-2 to TRBJ2-2; 7 nucleotides line up with TRBD2. J was trimmed by 6 bases and V by 5 bases; bases with no gene match: 3. The CDR3 spans 13 residues. Germline V gene lookup returns CDR1 SGHAT and CDR2 FQNNGV.

This clonotype was picked up many times. At one of its ends the junction is not consistent with the germline gene, which may arise from a read error. V is TRBV5-1 and J is TRBJ1-1; 8 nucleotides agree with TRBD1. The CDR3 contains 14 residues. Germline V gives CDR1 SGHRS, CDR2 YFSETQ. In nucleotides, the CDR3 is TGTGCCAGCAGATCCGGGACAGGGAACACTGAAGCTTTCTTT. It encodes CASRSGTGNTEAFF.

This clonotype was counted only a few times. The junction differs from germline at one of its ends, possibly a read error. The V gene is TRBV30, the J gene TRBJ1-5, with 7 bases identical to TRBD1. The CDR3 is 14 residues long. In germline, CDR1 is GTSNPN, CDR2 SVGIG (reference sequence). The CDR3 region is CAWSVPRGYQPQHF. CDR3 DNA: TGTGCTTGGAGTGTACCCAGGGGGTATCAGCCCCAGCATTTT.

This clonotype came up many times. The V and J genes are TRBV18 and TRBJ1-4; tentatively, D is TRBD1 (5 bases). Germline CDR1 and CDR2: KGHSH and LQKENI. The germline V and J ends were trimmed by 1 base and 4 bases, with 10 bases remaining between them. The CDR3 is 15 amino acids. CDR3 sequence: CASSPLLTDNEKLFF. The CDR3 nucleotides read TGTGCCAGCTCACCACTATTGACAGATAATGAAAAACTGTTTTTT.

This clonotype was seen repeatedly, ten times or more. The chain recombines TRBV7-8 with TRBJ2-3, with 7 bases lining up with TRBD1. The CDR3 contains 16 residues. Germline V gene sequence: CDR1 SGHVS, CDR2 FQNEAQ. Trimming took 2 bases from V and 0 from J; bases not matched to a gene: 5. CDR3 in amino acids: CASSLLGGRSTDTQYF. DNA of the CDR3: TGTGCCAGCAGCTTATTAGGGGGCCGAAGCACAGATACGCAGTATTTT.

This clonotype was observed a few times. This chain uses TRBV18 with TRBJ2-1; D is unclear. V was trimmed by 1 base and J by 10 bases, leaving 11 bases between them. The CDR3 extends over 13 amino acids. Germline V gene data show CDR1 as KGHSH and CDR2 as LQKENI. CDR3 sequence reads: CASSPRVSEEQFF. The CDR3 DNA follows: TGTGCCAGCTCACCACGCGTTTCGGAGGAGCAGTTCTTC.

In DNA form, the CDR3 reads TGTGCCAGCAGTGCGGCAGGGATCTCCGGAGGGGCCCTCCACTTT. It translates to CASSAAGISGGALHF. The rearrangement links TRBV6-1 to TRBJ1-6, with a possible D match to TRBD1 (5 bases). CDR3 size: 15 residues. CDR1 MNHNS and CDR2 SASEGT come from the germline V gene. V gave up 4 bases and J gave up 14 bases, with 21 bases separating them.

In its sample, this clonotype was seen many times. This chain joins TRBV6-1 and TRBJ2-7, with 10 bases lining up with TRBD2. Germline trimming cut 8 bases from V and 0 bases from J; bases unmatched to any gene: 7. The germline V gene has CDR1 MNHNS and CDR2 SASEGT. The CDR3 loop spans 15 amino acids. This CDR3 is CASLGGTSVSYEQYF. In DNA form, the CDR3 reads TGTGCCAGCCTAGGTGGGACTAGCGTCTCCTACGAGCAGTACTTC.

The chain has TRBV19 and TRBJ1-1; 7 nucleotides line up with TRBD1. CDR1 and CDR2 from the germline V gene are LNHDA and SQIVND (reference sequence). This CDR3 is built from 12 residues. V lost 1 base to trimming and J lost 11 bases; unmatched junction nucleotides: 4. The CDR3 bases are TGTGCCAGTAGTATAGGGGAGACAGGGGCTTTCTTT. Its translation: CASSIGETGAFF.

This clonotype was recorded at least ten times. V usage is TRBV7-8 and J usage is TRBJ2-3; D perhaps matches TRBD2 (5 bases). The CDR3 runs 14 residues. Trimming removed 1 base from V and 4 bases from J, with 9 bases in between. Germline-derived CDR1 and CDR2 are SGHVS and FQNEAQ. The CDR3 sequence: CASSLVGEADTQYF. The CDR3 DNA is TGTGCCAGCAGCTTAGTGGGAGAGGCAGATACGCAGTATTTT.

This clonotype was seen only a few times. A much larger clone lies a single base off, so this may be a read error. The chain uses TRBV28 and TRBJ2-5, with TRBD1 identical over 9 bases. CDR3 length equals 14 residues. V lost 6 bases, J lost 6 bases, and 8 bases stayed unmatched. Germline assignment: CDR1 MDHEN and CDR2 SYDVKM. The CDR3 loop reads CASSITQGAQTQYF. The CDR3 DNA reads as TGTGCCAGCAGCATCACACAGGGGGCCCAGACCCAGTACTTC.

In this sample, this clonotype turned up many times. The rearrangement uses TRBV6-1 and TRBJ2-5; 13 bases are shared with TRBD2. The CDR3 consists of 17 residues. Trimming removed 3 bases from V and 2 bases from J; junction bases left unmatched: 6. In germline, CDR1 is MNHNS, CDR2 SASEGT. This CDR3 reads CASSESGTSGKQETQYF. The CDR3, as DNA: TGTGCCAGCAGTGAGTCCGGGACTAGCGGGAAGCAAGAGACCCAGTACTTC.

This clonotype was recorded a few times. The rearrangement uses TRBV24-1 and TRBJ2-3; D remains unclear. This CDR3 has 17 amino acids. Germline lookup yields CDR1 KGHDR and CDR2 SFDVKD. Trimming pared 3 bases from V and 0 bases from J, leaving 15 bases between. The CDR3 DNA reads TGTGCCACCAGTGATCCATGCTGGACGGCTAGCACAGATACGCAGTATTTT. Translated, it gives CATSDPCWTASTDTQYF.

This clonotype was picked up many times. The V gene is TRBV28, the J gene TRBJ1-2; weak D call: TRBD1 (5 bases). Germline assignment: CDR1 MDHEN and CDR2 SYDVKM. There are 15 residues in the CDR3. Trimming stripped 1 base from V and 3 bases from J, with 12 bases between. The CDR3 region has the DNA TGTGCCAGCAGTTTATATCCAGGGCTTGACTATGGCTACACCTTC. The encoded protein is CASSLYPGLDYGYTF.

This clonotype showed up many times. This sequence joins TRBV11-2 and TRBJ2-7; D ambiguous. Germline values: CDR1 SGHAT, CDR2 FQNNGV. The V and J ends lost 1 base and 2 bases respectively, with 12 bases between them. There are 15 residues in the CDR3. CDR3 in amino acids: CASSLVRLGPYEQYF. CDR3 sequence (DNA): TGTGCCAGCAGCTTAGTACGCCTAGGCCCCTACGAGCAGTACTTC.

This clonotype was seen only a few times. This clone may be a read error of a much larger clone one base away. The V gene is TRBV30, the J gene TRBJ1-2; D perhaps matches TRBD1 (6 bases). The CDR3 loop spans 13 amino acids. Trimming took off 5 bases at V and 5 bases at J, with 15 bases between the two ends. The germline V gene encodes CDR1 GTSNPN and CDR2 SVGIG (reference sequence). The CDR3: CAWHKTGEYGYTF. As DNA, the CDR3 is TGTGCCTGGCACAAGACAGGAGAGTATGGCTACACCTTC.

This clonotype came up a few times. A read error may explain this, as a much larger clone is one base away. The chain employs TRBV28 and TRBJ1-2; D gene ambiguous. This CDR3 contains 14 residues. The germline gives CDR1 MDHEN, CDR2 SYDVKM. Trimming stripped 1 base from V and 4 bases from J, with 10 bases between. CDR3 sequence: CASSLLQESYGYTF. In DNA, the CDR3 is TGTGCCAGCAGTTTATTGCAGGAAAGCTATGGCTACACCTTC.

This clonotype was observed many times. The chain is built from TRBV5-1 and TRBJ2-1; the D gene is possibly TRBD2 (6 bases). The germline V gene has CDR1 SGHRS and CDR2 YFSETQ. The CDR3 is made up of 15 amino acids. Between the trimmed V and J ends, which lost 0 bases and 5 bases, there was a span of 12 bases. The chain's CDR3 is CASSLDHGSHNEQFF. The CDR3 DNA follows: TGCGCCAGCAGCTTGGACCACGGGAGCCACAATGAGCAGTTCTTC.

In this sample, this clonotype turned up many times. The rearrangement links TRBV20-1 to TRBJ1-2, with D tentatively TRBD1 (5 bases). V shed 3 bases and J shed 1 base, with 12 bases lying between them. CDR3 length: 14 amino acids. Germline lookup yields CDR1 DFQATT and CDR2 SNEGSKA (reference sequence). As DNA, the CDR3 is TGCAGTGCTAGCGGCGGGACGGATAACTATGGCTACACCTTC. Protein: CSASGGTDNYGYTF.

This clonotype came up many times. The CDR3 loop reads CASSLGLGWSEQFF. In DNA form, the CDR3 reads TGTGCCAGCAGTCTGGGACTAGGGTGGAGTGAGCAGTTCTTC. This rearrangement joins TRBV12-3 or TRBV12-4 to TRBJ2-1; 8 bases fit TRBD2. The V segment lost 5 bases and the J segment 9 bases; nucleotides outside the gene matches: 9. The CDR3 is 14 residues long.

This clonotype was counted ten times or more. V usage is TRBV28 and J usage is TRBJ2-5; 9 positions match TRBD1. Germline values: CDR1 MDHEN, CDR2 SYDVKM. With 3 bases clipped from V and 5 bases from J, the junction kept 10 bases outside the gene matches. The CDR3 spans 16 residues. CDR3 sequence: CASSFGGRDRVETQYF. The CDR3 DNA reads as TGTGCCAGCAGTTTCGGGGGACGGGACAGGGTTGAGACCCAGTACTTC.

The chain carries TRBV6-2 or TRBV6-3 and TRBJ2-7; no reliable D call. V gave up 6 bases and J gave up 2 bases, with 8 bases separating them. The germline gives CDR1 MNHEY, CDR2 SVGEGT. The CDR3 runs 12 residues. The CDR3 DNA follows: TGTGCCAGCAGCATCCCCCCCTACGAGCAGTACTTC. Protein sequence: CASSIPPYEQYF.